This is a list of T cell receptor beta chains from one sample in a study of siplizumab effects on memory and regulatory T cells. Assay: immunoSEQ multiplex PCR; the TCRdb copy retains only in-frame clones and omits some. This table holds under 140,000 clones, just under 95% found once. Sequenced: CD4+ T cells sorted from blood. The receptor source for this set is a human donor in good health. The CDR3 runs from the conserved cysteine through the conserved F or W.

v_call cdr3_aa
TRBV19 CASGGTEAFF
TRBV15 CATSREGQRGDIQYF
TRBV5-4 CASSLGRGPETQYF
TRBV15 CATSRDRQGAGDTQYF
TRBV18 CASSPPGYTEAFF
TRBV19 CASSIGDRGSTGYGYTF
TRBV6-5 CASSWLGNTIYF
TRBV28 CASSLWGQAVGTEAFF
TRBV21-1 CASSKGAAGANTTDTQYF
TRBV7-6 CASSLLGTSGGETQYF
TRBV6-5 CASSYQPRPVNYGYTF
TRBV6-5 CASSYSGANYGYTF
TRBV5-6 CASSGTGAPNEKLFF
TRBV6-6 CASEGETQYF
TRBV6-5 CASCGGTEAFF
TRBV9 CASSAGQSYNSPLHF
TRBV4-1 CASSQGLARPTDTQYF
TRBV18 CASSPRQDEQYF
TRBV5-1 CASSSTQPGGEQYF
TRBV11-2 CASSLALSSGRAGGQYF
TRBV6-5 CASSYSWQANTEAFF
TRBV19 CASSIQGGETQYF
TRBV10-3 CAISESRRVETQYF
TRBV11-2 CASSSRHTGVDIQYF
TRBV14 CASSLLAGGDYNEQFF
TRBV25-1 CAVQREGGVLFF
TRBV4-1 CASSQAPTGLAGYNEQFF
TRBV19 CASTPYGGNEQYF
TRBV9 CASTPQSGNNEQFF
TRBV27 CASRLGGADGYTF
TRBV10-3 CAISGTGRQPQHF
TRBV18 CASSPPGTGLAKEQYF
TRBV4-1 CASSHPPTSGREIF
TRBV7-9 CASSLEVLNGYTF
TRBV5-1 CASSLSQGATDTQYF
TRBV10-3 CAIKDNMNTEAFF
TRBV30 CAWSGQGGYTF
TRBV6-5 CASTQGAGRGSPLHF
TRBV12-5 CASGLGVSSYNSPLHF
TRBV10-3 CAISEGGRSTEAFF
TRBV7-2 CASSLGGGETQYF
TRBV6-1 CASSEGFGGLRTQYF
TRBV5-1 CASSWGLAGLQYF
TRBV29-1 CSVEGTLSSYNEQFF
TRBV9 CASSVLDRAYEQYF
TRBV7-9 CASSLGLLQTENTEAFF
TRBV19 CASIGGGYTEAFF